The 7 T cell receptor beta chains presented below share a single source sample, sequenced in a study of shared clonotypes between healthy human individuals. Here immunoSEQ multiplex PCR was the method, and the copy in TCRdb shows in-frame clones only, minus some. There are around 700,000 clones in the sample; around 72% occur only once, and 1.8% lies in the top ten. Material for sequencing was memory CD4+ T cells sorted from blood. The subset is: CD45RA-negative fraction. The source of these receptors is a woman in her twenties or thirties in good health.

This sequence joins TRBV5-5 and TRBJ2-4; 10 nucleotides agree with TRBD1. With V trimmed by 1 base and J by 8 bases, 3 bases remained unmatched. CDR3 length equals 14 residues. Germline lookup yields CDR1 SGHKS and CDR2 YYEKEE (reference sequence). The CDR3 here is CASSLQGQGDIQYF. The CDR3 DNA reads TGTGCCAGCAGCTTGCAAGGACAGGGGGACATTCAGTACTTC.

The chain is built from TRBV5-4 and TRBJ2-7; 7 nucleotides line up with TRBD2. The CDR3 spans 15 residues. CDR1 and CDR2 (germline): SGHNT, YYREEE (reference sequence). J gave up 3 bases and V 0 bases, and 6 bases lay outside the gene matches. The CDR3 region is CASSLEPSGLYEQYF. Written as DNA, the CDR3 is TGTGCCAGCAGCTTGGAGCCTAGCGGCCTCTACGAGCAGTACTTC.

This clone turned up a few times. CDR3 in DNA: TGTGCCAGTGGACAGTACTATGGCTACACCTTC. Protein: CASGQYYGYTF. The chain uses TRBV2 and TRBJ1-2, with D possibly being TRBD1 (6 bases). The germline CDR1 and CDR2 sequences are SNHLY and FYNNEI. V was clipped by 9 bases and J by 3 bases, with 8 bases between them. This CDR3 has 11 residues.

V usage is TRBV25-1 and J usage is TRBJ1-5; 9 bases fit TRBD1. CDR3 size: 16 residues. CDR1 is MGHDK and CDR2 is SYGVNS in the germline V gene. Losses at the gene ends were 1 base for V and 4 bases for J; bases not matched to a gene: 5. CDR3 sequence reads: CASSESRTGANQPQHF. The CDR3 DNA is TGTGCCAGCAGTGAATCCCGGACAGGGGCAAATCAGCCCCAGCATTTT.

This chain joins TRBV2 and TRBJ1-2; TRBD1 might be the D (5 bases). Trimming shortened V by 7 bases and J by 8 bases, and 17 bases separated the two germline ends. Per the germline V gene, CDR1 is SNHLY and CDR2 is FYNNEI. The CDR3 is made up of 13 amino acids. The CDR3 loop reads CASTGQGRLGYTF. DNA for the CDR3: TGTGCCAGCACAGGGCAGGGACGGCTCGGCTACACCTTC.

The V and J genes are TRBV2 and TRBJ1-4, with 9 bases matching TRBD1. CDR3 length equals 14 residues. From germline, CDR1 is SNHLY and CDR2 FYNNEI. Trimming at V came to 6 bases and at J to 8 bases, leaving 7 bases not matched to a gene. In nucleotides, the CDR3 is TGTGCCAGCAGGAAGGGACAGGGTAGGGAAAAACTGTTTTTT. Translated: CASRKGQGREKLFF.

This chain uses TRBV19 with TRBJ2-3; a weak D match, TRBD2 (5 bases). V lost 7 bases and J lost 1, with 15 bases in between. The length of the CDR3 is 15 residues. CDR1 and CDR2 (germline): LNHDA, SQIVND (reference sequence). CDR3 bases: TGTGCCAGTACCCCCTCGGCGGGCCGCACAGATACGCAGTATTTT. The encoded protein is CASTPSAGRTDTQYF.